A selection of T cell receptor beta chains follows, all from one sample in a study of blood T cell repertoires in COVID-19. Assay: immunoSEQ multiplex PCR; the TCRdb copy retains only in-frame clones and omits some. Of 95,000 or so clones listed, about four fifths were seen once; the top ten hold less than 6%. Sequencing used peripheral blood. All receptors come from an elderly man with COVID-19, enrolled during active disease. CDR3s leave out the opening cysteine and the closing phenylalanine or tryptophan. A D gene is named only where the DNA matches it firmly.

cdr3_aa d_call j_call v_call
ASSLAVGTGELF . TRBJ2-2 TRBV3-1/TRBV3-2
ASSPPFFRGDPYEQY . TRBJ2-7 TRBV18
ASSPGQGEYNEQF TRBD1 TRBJ2-1 TRBV5-4
ASSLDRVNSPLH . TRBJ1-6 TRBV5-1
ASSFSGQPQH . TRBJ1-5 TRBV12-3/TRBV12-4
ASSLGDRTNEKLF TRBD1 TRBJ1-4 TRBV5-1
ASSFLSGQPQH . TRBJ1-5 TRBV27
ASRPSGGGKNNGQF TRBD2 TRBJ2-1 TRBV3-1/TRBV3-2
ASSLGSWTGGTGELF TRBD1 TRBJ2-2 TRBV5-8
ASSAQQGSHSPLH . TRBJ1-6 TRBV9
ATSSGNSGNTIY . TRBJ1-3 TRBV19
ASSPPGAQETQY . TRBJ2-5 TRBV19
ASRRDYTDTQY TRBD2 TRBJ2-3 TRBV7-2
ASSLEGARQPQH TRBD1 TRBJ1-5 TRBV28
ASSVKSVGGTGELF . TRBJ2-2 TRBV3-1/TRBV3-2
SVRPGTSSYEQY TRBD2 TRBJ2-7 TRBV29-1
ASSTGQGYGYT TRBD1 TRBJ1-2 TRBV19
ASSLESIGQTSLQY . TRBJ2-7 TRBV5-1
SVEGPVTSRGLYEQY . TRBJ2-7 TRBV29-1